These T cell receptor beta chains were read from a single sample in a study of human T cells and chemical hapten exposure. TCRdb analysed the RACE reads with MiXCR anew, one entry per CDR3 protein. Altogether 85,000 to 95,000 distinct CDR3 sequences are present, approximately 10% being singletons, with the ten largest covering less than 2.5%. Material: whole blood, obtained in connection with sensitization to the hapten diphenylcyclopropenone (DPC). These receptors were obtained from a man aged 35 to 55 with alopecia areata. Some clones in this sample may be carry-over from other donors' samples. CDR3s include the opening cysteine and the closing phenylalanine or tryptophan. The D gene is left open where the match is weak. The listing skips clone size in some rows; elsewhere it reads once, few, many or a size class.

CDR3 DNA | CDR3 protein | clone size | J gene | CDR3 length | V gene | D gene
TGTGCCAGCAGTGGAGTTGACAGGTCCCAGCCCCAGCATTTT | CASSGVDRSQPQHF | many | TRBJ1-5 | 14 | TRBV2 | -
TGTGCCAGCAGTTTTGGGGCTTTCAATCAGCCCCAGCATTTT | CASSFGAFNQPQHF | few | TRBJ1-5 | 14 | TRBV12-3/TRBV12-4 | -
TGTGCCAGCAGCCTACACCGGGACTTAACACATGAGCAGTTCTTC | CASSLHRDLTHEQFF | - | TRBJ2-1 | 15 | TRBV3-1 | -
TGTGCCAGCAGTGAAGGCCCAGGGGACCAGCCCCAGCATTTT | CASSEGPGDQPQHF | many | TRBJ1-5 | 14 | TRBV25-1 | -
TGTGCCAGCAGCTTACAGGGTTCTGGAAACACCATATATTTT | CASSLQGSGNTIYF | - | TRBJ1-3 | 14 | TRBV5-4 | -
TGTGCCAGCAGCTTAACTAGCGGGGGCGGGGAGACCCAGTACTTC | CASSLTSGGGETQYF | few | TRBJ2-5 | 15 | TRBV7-8 | TRBD2
TGTGCCAGCAGACAATTGACTAGCGGAGTGGAAGAGACCCAGTACTTC | CASRQLTSGVEETQYF | few | TRBJ2-5 | 16 | TRBV3-1 | TRBD2
TGTGCCAGCAGCCCAGACTTGGCCAGGGATGGGAGAACGCAGTATTTT | CASSPDLARDGRTQYF | - | TRBJ2-3 | 16 | TRBV11-2 | -
TGTGCCAGCAGACGCCTACCTTATAGCAATCAGCCCCAGCATTTT | CASRRLPYSNQPQHF | - | TRBJ1-5 | 15 | TRBV6-2/TRBV6-3 | -
TGTGCCAGCAGCTCTCCGACTAGCGGGATAACGCGCTACGAGCAGTACTTC | CASSSPTSGITRYEQYF | - | TRBJ2-7 | 17 | TRBV7-9 | TRBD2
TGTGCCAGCAGCTTAGACGCGGGGCTCGGGAGGAACACTGAAGCTTTCTTT | CASSLDAGLGRNTEAFF | few | TRBJ1-1 | 17 | TRBV7-2 | -
TGCGCCAGCATCCCGCCTGAGCGCGGGGACACCGGGGAGCTGTTTTTT | CASIPPERGDTGELFF | many | TRBJ2-2 | 16 | TRBV5-1 | -
TGTGCCAGCAGTTACTCCGCGGACAGCTCCTACGAGCAGTACTTC | CASSYSADSSYEQYF | - | TRBJ2-7 | 15 | TRBV6-5 | -
TGTGCCAGCAACCTAGGGGGGTTCCCGAACACCGGGGAGCTGTTTTTT | CASNLGGFPNTGELFF | - | TRBJ2-2 | 16 | TRBV25-1 | -
TGTGCCAGCAGTTATTCCCAGACTAGCGGCAAAGAGACCCAGTACTTC | CASSYSQTSGKETQYF | few | TRBJ2-5 | 16 | TRBV6-2/TRBV6-3 | TRBD2
TGTGCCAGCAGTTTGCCCAACTCTGGAAACACCATATATTTT | CASSLPNSGNTIYF | - | TRBJ1-3 | 14 | TRBV28 | -
TGCAGTGTTAGAGGGCAGATACAGACCTACGAGCAGTACTTC | CSVRGQIQTYEQYF | many | TRBJ2-7 | 14 | TRBV20-1 | -
TGTGCCATCAGTGAGTCGCTAGAAAAACTGTTTTTT | CAISESLEKLFF | few | TRBJ1-4 | 12 | TRBV10-3 | -
TGTGCCAGCAGTCGAGACGGTGTAATATGCCGCTTC | CASSRDGVICRF | few | TRBJ2-7 | 12 | TRBV2 | -
TGTGCCAGCAGCGTAGATGGGACTACTAACAATGAGCAGTTCTTC | CASSVDGTTNNEQFF | - | TRBJ2-1 | 15 | TRBV9 | TRBD2
TGCAGTGCTACCAATGCGGCGGGCACCGGGGAGCTGTTTTTT | CSATNAAGTGELFF | - | TRBJ2-2 | 14 | TRBV20-1 | -
TGTGCCAGCAGTTCAGTTGGATTAAGCACAGATACGCAGTATTTT | CASSSVGLSTDTQYF | many | TRBJ2-3 | 15 | TRBV6-2/TRBV6-3 | -
TGTGCCAGCTACAGGTTAGCCTATGGCTACACCTTC | CASYRLAYGYTF | many | TRBJ1-2 | 12 | TRBV6-1 | -
TGTGCCAGCAGCCCCCCAGGGGGGCTAGCGAGCAATGAGCAGTTCTTC | CASSPPGGLASNEQFF | - | TRBJ2-1 | 16 | TRBV11-1 | -
TGCAGTGCTAGAGCTGAAAGCACCATATATTTT | CSARAESTIYF | many | TRBJ1-3 | 11 | TRBV20-1 | -
TGTGCCAGCCGCTTCCCCACGGGGGACTACGATGAAAAACTGTTTTTT | CASRFPTGDYDEKLFF | few | TRBJ1-4 | 16 | TRBV28 | -
TGTGCCAGCAGGGACAGGGAGGCACAGCCCCAGCATTTT | CASRDREAQPQHF | - | TRBJ1-5 | 13 | TRBV6-2/TRBV6-3 | TRBD1
TGCGCCAGCAGCTTGGATTGGGGGGCTGAGACCCAGTACTTC | CASSLDWGAETQYF | - | TRBJ2-5 | 14 | TRBV5-1 | -
TGTGCTAGTGGCCAAGGACAGAACACTGAAGCTTTCTTT | CASGQGQNTEAFF | many | TRBJ1-1 | 13 | TRBV12-5 | -
TGCAGCGTTGGACAGACCAATCAGCCCCAGCATTTT | CSVGQTNQPQHF | many | TRBJ1-5 | 12 | TRBV29-1 | -
TGCAGTGCTAGAGGGACTAGCGGTTACCAAGAGACCCAGTACTTC | CSARGTSGYQETQYF | few | TRBJ2-5 | 15 | TRBV20-1 | TRBD2
TGTGCCAGCAGCCGAACGGACAGGGGATTTGAAGCTTTCTTT | CASSRTDRGFEAFF | - | TRBJ1-1 | 14 | TRBV4-2 | TRBD1
TGTGCCAGCAGCCCGGGACTAGCGGGATTTAGCACAGATACGCAGTATTTT | CASSPGLAGFSTDTQYF | few | TRBJ2-3 | 17 | TRBV7-2 | TRBD2
TGTGCCAGCAGTGGAGGGTTGAGTTCCCCGTCTCTCTTC | CASSGGLSSPSLF | - | TRBJ2-1 | 13 | TRBV6-6 | -
TGTGCCAGCAGTTTCTCATCTAGCGGGAGGGGTTCCTACAATGAGCAGTTCTTC | CASSFSSSGRGSYNEQFF | - | TRBJ2-1 | 18 | TRBV27 | TRBD2
TGTGCCAGCAGCGTAGCGGGAAACACAGATACGCAGTATTTT | CASSVAGNTDTQYF | few | TRBJ2-3 | 14 | TRBV9 | -
TGTGCCAGCAGCCAGGTACAGGGGGACTATGGCTACACCTTC | CASSQVQGDYGYTF | many | TRBJ1-2 | 14 | TRBV4-2 | TRBD1
TGTGCCAGCAGCGTAGATCTTAGCACAGATACGCAGTATTTT | CASSVDLSTDTQYF | many | TRBJ2-3 | 14 | TRBV9 | -
TGTGCCAGCAGCCGCGGACTCGACACAGATACGCAGTATTTT | CASSRGLDTDTQYF | - | TRBJ2-3 | 14 | TRBV7-2 | -
TGTGCCAGCAGCCCTAGCGGGGTAGCGGGAGAATCCCAGCTCTTC | CASSPSGVAGESQLF | few | TRBJ2-1 | 15 | TRBV11-2 | TRBD2
TGCAGCGTTGTGTCGACGATGAACACTGAAGCTTTCTTT | CSVVSTMNTEAFF | few | TRBJ1-1 | 13 | TRBV29-1 | -
TGCAGTGCTAGAATGGCGGGACAGGTAATTTTTGAAGCTTTCTTT | CSARMAGQVIFEAFF | many | TRBJ1-1 | 15 | TRBV20-1 | TRBD1
TGCGCCAGCAGCCGCGACAGGGAGGGCACTGAAGCTTTCTTT | CASSRDREGTEAFF | few | TRBJ1-1 | 14 | TRBV5-1 | TRBD1
TGTGCCAGCAGTGAAGAGTTCAATAGGGCCAACGTCCTGACTTTC | CASSEEFNRANVLTF | - | TRBJ2-6 | 15 | TRBV6-1 | -
TGTGCCAGCAATGTAGCGGGGCCGAACTACGAGCAGTACTTC | CASNVAGPNYEQYF | few | TRBJ2-7 | 14 | TRBV28 | TRBD2
TGTGCCAGCAGTTACTTACCCCTTCAGGGGGCTGAAGCTTTCTTT | CASSYLPLQGAEAFF | - | TRBJ1-1 | 15 | TRBV6-5 | TRBD1
TGTGCCAGCAGCTTAGGTGGCAGGGGCTACGAGCAGTACTTC | CASSLGGRGYEQYF | - | TRBJ2-7 | 14 | TRBV7-2 | -
TGCAGTGGGGCGGAGACCCAGGGGGATACGCAGTATTTT | CSGAETQGDTQYF | few | TRBJ2-3 | 13 | TRBV20-1 | -
TGTGCCAGCAGTTTAGGGAATTCCGGGCCTTTTCCGCAGTATTTT | CASSLGNSGPFPQYF | few | TRBJ2-3 | 15 | TRBV12-3/TRBV12-4 | -
TGTGCCAGCAGTCTGACCGTGGACAGGGAGGTTTCAGATACGCAGTATTTT | CASSLTVDREVSDTQYF | - | TRBJ2-3 | 17 | TRBV6-6 | TRBD1
TGTGCCAGCAGCTCGGGGACTAGCGCGCGATCCGGTTACAATGAGCAGTTCTTC | CASSSGTSARSGYNEQFF | few | TRBJ2-1 | 18 | TRBV7-9 | TRBD2
TGTGCCAGCAGTTACTCCGACGGCTATGGCTACACCTTC | CASSYSDGYGYTF | - | TRBJ1-2 | 13 | TRBV6-5 | -
TGTGCCAGCAGTCCTTACGACCGCAGCTCCTACGAGCAGTACTTC | CASSPYDRSSYEQYF | many | TRBJ2-7 | 15 | TRBV6-6 | -
TGTGCCAGCAGTCCCTCCGCTGAAGCTTTCTTT | CASSPSAEAFF | few | TRBJ1-1 | 11 | TRBV12-3/TRBV12-4 | -
TGTGCCAGCAAAGGAATAGCCTATGGCTACACCTTC | CASKGIAYGYTF | many | TRBJ1-2 | 12 | TRBV6-5 | -
TGTGCCAGCAGCTTTTTACCGGGCCCGAACACTGAAGCTTTCTTT | CASSFLPGPNTEAFF | - | TRBJ1-1 | 15 | TRBV5-6 | -
TGTGCCAGCAGCTCGGATCAGGGACTCTATGGCTACACCTTC | CASSSDQGLYGYTF | many | TRBJ1-2 | 14 | TRBV5-6 | -
TGTGCCAGCAGTGAGCGGGACCGAATCCAAGAGACCCAGTACTTC | CASSERDRIQETQYF | many | TRBJ2-5 | 15 | TRBV25-1 | -
TGTGCCAGCAGGCAGACAGATAGCAATCAGCCCCAGCATTTT | CASRQTDSNQPQHF | few | TRBJ1-5 | 14 | TRBV2 | -
TGTGCCAGCAGCTTGGCAGGGGATCCCCGGCAAGATTATTCACCCCTCCACTTT | CASSLAGDPRQDYSPLHF | many | TRBJ1-6 | 18 | TRBV5-6 | -